This entry concerns a single T cell receptor (beta chain). This CDR3 is built from 14 residues. Trimming left V 2 bases short and J 0 bases short, with 7 bases between. The germline V gene encodes CDR1 SGHTA and CDR2 FQGNSA. The data are from a study of blood T cells in healthy people across ages. A second PCR of roughly 7 to 11 cycles used a sample-barcoded 5' primer and a J-beta primer mix. TCRdb reprocessed the 5' RACE reads via MiXCR and lists one record per CDR3 protein. Here the sample spans 700,000 to 850,000 distinct CDR3 sequences, about 53% being singletons. Sequencing used blood. This TCR came from an elderly man in good health. This chain connects TRBV7-2 to TRBJ1-2; the D is unclear. CDR3 sequence: CASSLRAANYGYTF. CDR3 sequence (DNA): TGTGCCAGCAGCTTACGGGCGGCTAACTATGGCTACACCTTC.